A single sample is the source of the 17 T cell receptor beta chains below, sequenced in a study of T-cell memory formation after mild COVID-19. Using its own MiXCR run on the 5' RACE reads, TCRdb lists one record per CDR3 protein. The sample contains roughly 29,000 distinct CDR3 sequences, less than 8% of which appear only once. Sequencing was done on a sample of PBMCs or a T cell subset sorted from them (not recorded which). These receptor sequences come from an adult woman who had mild COVID-19 (a few samples of this study predate the infection). Cell type and time point are not known.

This clonotype was observed at least ten times. This chain links TRBV7-6 with TRBJ2-3; D is possibly TRBD2 (6 bases). CDR3 length: 15 residues. Trimming took off 0 bases at V and 6 bases at J, with 13 bases between the two ends. CDR1 is SGHVS, CDR2 FNYEAQ, per germline. The CDR3 DNA sequence: TGTGCCAGCAGCTTAGCGCTGACTAGAATGGATACGCAGTATTTT. As protein: CASSLALTRMDTQYF.

This clonotype was recorded at least ten times. CDR3 nucleotide sequence: TGTGCCAGCAGTTCGGTAAACCCGCGCGGAAACACCATATATTTT. It specifies CASSSVNPRGNTIYF. V gene TRBV12-3 or TRBV12-4 combines with J gene TRBJ1-3; D call uncertain. This CDR3 is 15 amino acids long. Trimming took 4 bases from V and 4 from J, leaving 14 bases between them.

The chain is built from TRBV5-1 and TRBJ2-3, with TRBD1 matching 7 bases. Germline V gives CDR1 SGHRS, CDR2 YFSETQ. The junction had 3 bases not matched to a gene; V was cut back by 3 bases and J by 2 bases. This CDR3 is 14 amino acids long. DNA for the CDR3: TGCGCCAGCAGCTCCGGGACAGCCACAGATACGCAGTATTTT. This gives the protein CASSSGTATDTQYF.

Many counts were recorded for this clonotype. V usage is TRBV19 and J usage is TRBJ2-3; D is undetermined. Per germline, CDR1 LNHDA and CDR2 SQIVND (reference sequence). This CDR3 region has 14 residues. Trimming took off 4 bases at V and 1 base at J, with 9 bases between the two ends. DNA of the CDR3: TGTGCCAGTAGTAGCCTGCTGGGCACAGATACGCAGTATTTT. Its translation: CASSSLLGTDTQYF.

This clonotype was counted many times. The genes are TRBV15 and TRBJ2-7; D perhaps matches TRBD1 (6 bases). Per germline, CDR1 LNHNV and CDR2 YYDKDF (reference sequence). This CDR3 is built from 15 residues. V was clipped by 2 bases and J by 3 bases, with 14 bases between them. In nucleotides, the CDR3 is TGTGCCACCAGCAGATATACAGGGAAAGGCTACGAGCAGTACTTC. This codes for CATSRYTGKGYEQYF.

This clonotype was detected many times. This chain connects TRBV27 to TRBJ1-5; 8 bases match TRBD1. The J segment lost 1 base and the V segment lost 5 bases, leaving 10 bases of the junction unmatched. The CDR3 is 17 amino acids. Germline-derived CDR1 and CDR2 are MNHEY and SMNVEV (reference sequence). CDR3 DNA sequence: TGTGCCAGCAGTCACCAAACAGGGGGAAGAAGCAATCAGCCCCAGCATTTT. It codes for CASSHQTGGRSNQPQHF.

This clonotype was seen repeatedly, ten times or more. The CDR3: CASSPGLAGGYNEQFF. In DNA form, the CDR3 reads TGTGCCAGCTCACCAGGACTAGCGGGGGGGTACAATGAGCAGTTCTTC. The chain links TRBV18 to TRBJ2-1; 15 bases match TRBD2. This CDR3 is 16 amino acids long. V gave up 2 bases and J gave up 4 bases; unmatched junction bases: 0. Per the germline V gene, CDR1 is KGHSH and CDR2 is LQKENI.

At least ten counts were recorded for this clonotype. This chain links TRBV18 with TRBJ1-6, with TRBD1 as a possible D gene (5 bases). The CDR3 length is 13 residues. Germline values: CDR1 KGHSH, CDR2 LQKENI. V was trimmed by 7 bases and J by 6 bases, leaving 10 bases between them. DNA for the CDR3: TGTGCCAGCTTGGGGCAACTTAATTCACCCCTCCACTTT. Amino acids: CASLGQLNSPLHF.

This clonotype was detected ten times or more. The chain is built from TRBV6-2 or TRBV6-3 and TRBJ2-7; D not resolved. The germline gives CDR1 MNHEY, CDR2 SVGEGT. The CDR3 is 12 amino acids. V gave up 5 bases and J gave up 4 bases, with 9 bases separating them. The DNA for the CDR3 is TGTGCCAGCAGTATCGACCGGTACGAGCAGTACTTC. It is translated as CASSIDRYEQYF.

Ten or more counts support this clonotype. This chain joins TRBV15 and TRBJ1-1, with a weak D call TRBD1 (5 bases). Trimming removed 2 bases from V and 5 bases from J, with 9 bases in between. From germline, CDR1 is LNHNV and CDR2 YYDKDF (reference sequence). The CDR3 extends over 13 amino acids. CDR3 nucleotide sequence: TGTGCCACCAGCAGACGGGGGGGGACTGAAGCTTTCTTT. It encodes CATSRRGGTEAFF.

This sequence joins TRBV19 and TRBJ2-5; no clear D. Germline V CDR1 and CDR2: LNHDA, SQIVND (reference sequence). The CDR3 runs to 11 residues. Trimming shortened V by 10 bases and J by 9 bases, and 15 bases separated the two germline ends. CDR3 sequence: CATDFGRAQYF. CDR3 coding DNA: TGTGCCACCGACTTCGGAAGGGCCCAGTACTTC.

The chain has TRBV4-2 and TRBJ2-2, with D maybe TRBD2 (5 bases). The CDR3 is 16 residues long. Trimming stripped 4 bases from V and 0 bases from J, with 12 bases between. Germline CDR1 and CDR2: LGHNA and YNFKEQ. The CDR3, as DNA: TGTGCCAGCAGCCCCTCCTCCGGGGCGAACACCGGGGAGCTGTTTTTT. Translating it yields CASSPSSGANTGELFF.

This clonotype was seen repeatedly, ten times or more. The V and J genes are TRBV4-1 and TRBJ2-7; possibly TRBD2 for D (6 bases). The CDR3 spans 14 residues. Germline V lookup: CDR1 MGHRA, CDR2 YSYEKL. V gave up 3 bases and J gave up 4 bases, with 13 bases separating them. CDR3 protein: CASSQGLRPYEQYF. Written as DNA, the CDR3 is TGCGCCAGCAGCCAGGGACTCCGGCCTTACGAGCAGTACTTC.

This clonotype is medium-sized. The chain carries TRBV20-1 and TRBJ2-1; 11 nucleotides agree with TRBD2. This CDR3 has 10 residues. Germline CDR1 reads DFQATT; CDR2 reads SNEGSKA (reference sequence). With V trimmed by 6 bases and J by 14 bases, 3 bases remained unmatched. The DNA of the CDR3 is TGCAGTGCGGGGACTAGCGGAGAGTTCTTC. It codes for CSAGTSGEFF.

This clonotype was found many times. This chain connects TRBV19 to TRBJ2-7, with D possibly TRBD2 on 6 matching bases. V was clipped by 5 bases and J by 7 bases, with 21 bases between them. CDR1 and CDR2 from the germline V gene are LNHDA and SQIVND (reference sequence). The CDR3 loop spans 15 amino acids. CDR3: CASSVPLATLVEQYF. CDR3 nucleotides: TGTGCCAGTAGTGTTCCGCTAGCGACCTTGGTTGAGCAGTACTTC.

This clonotype was counted ten times or more. The genes are TRBV4-1 and TRBJ1-1; no clear D gene. V was cut by 4 bases and J by 6 bases, with 18 bases left in between. This CDR3 has 15 amino acids. Per germline, CDR1 MGHRA and CDR2 YSYEKL. The CDR3: CASSPLETGLPEAFF. As DNA, the CDR3 is TGCGCCAGCAGCCCCCTGGAGACGGGTCTCCCTGAAGCTTTCTTT.

This clonotype appeared a few times. The chain combines TRBV12-3 or TRBV12-4 with TRBJ2-3, with D possibly matching TRBD2 (5 bases). The CDR3 is 13 residues long. V gave up 3 bases and J gave up 6 bases, with 10 bases separating them. The CDR3, as DNA: TGTGCCAGCAGTTTGGCGGGCGGTGATACGCAGTATTTT. Translated: CASSLAGGDTQYF.